Listed below are T cell receptor beta chains from one sample, sequenced in a study of post-analysis software for immune sequencing data. From the PCR reads, TCRdb called clonotypes with MiXCR, one entry per CDR3 protein. The sample holds about 800,000 distinct CDR3 sequences, 25% to 30% seen once. Material: blood. The origin of the receptors is a girl aged 10-17 years with multiple sclerosis. Both conserved end residues are trimmed from each CDR3. The order of the fields is J gene, V gene, CDR3 protein.

J: TRBJ2-1
V: TRBV29-1
CDR3: SVEPWGTGSYNEQF

J: TRBJ2-5
V: TRBV25-1
CDR3: ASSERGIRVGETQY

J: TRBJ2-3
V: TRBV6-6
CDR3: ASTTVLGGTDTQY

J: TRBJ2-7
V: TRBV29-1
CDR3: SVGGLGGSYEQY

J: TRBJ2-3
V: TRBV4-3
CDR3: ASSQRYGTDTQY

J: TRBJ2-7
V: TRBV7-9
CDR3: ASSAVRGAYEQY

J: TRBJ2-1
V: TRBV20-1
CDR3: SASLLAGGWGEQF

J: TRBJ1-1
V: TRBV11-1
CDR3: ASSRDGYEAF

J: TRBJ2-5
V: TRBV6-5
CDR3: ASMGGRQGSQTQY

J: TRBJ2-5
V: TRBV7-2
CDR3: ASRAEPGLPQETQY

J: TRBJ2-1
V: TRBV28
CDR3: ASSLLAVYNEQF

J: TRBJ1-6
V: TRBV29-1
CDR3: SPTTPSLGSPLH

J: TRBJ2-7
V: TRBV7-9
CDR3: ASRFGTGPYEQY

J: TRBJ2-3
V: TRBV20-1
CDR3: SARDRGAAGVWGTQY

J: TRBJ1-4
V: TRBV6-1
CDR3: ASSGQRGENEKRF

J: TRBJ2-3
V: TRBV5-1
CDR3: ASSLDPGEGTDTQY

J: TRBJ1-5
V: TRBV7-9
CDR3: ASSYGQGIRQPQH

J: TRBJ1-1
V: TRBV5-5
CDR3: ASSAAGIIRNTEAF

J: TRBJ1-5
V: TRBV7-2
CDR3: ASSPQNQPQH

J: TRBJ2-6
V: TRBV12-5
CDR3: ARGLTGANVLT

J: TRBJ2-7
V: TRBV13
CDR3: ASSDKAGSYEQY

J: TRBJ1-2
V: TRBV20-1
CDR3: SARDLRTGRNYGYT